The 29 T cell receptor beta chains below all came from one sample that was sequenced in a study of Graves' ophthalmopathy and Graves' hyperthyroidism. Using RNA transcripts, the TCR beta CDR3 regions were amplified. RT-PCR with HTBI primers came first, then second-round multiplex PCR. Via MiXCR, TCRdb re-called the multiplex PCR reads, giving one row per CDR3 protein. Of approximately 500,000 distinct CDR3 sequences in the sample, roughly 14% were seen once. The source material was blood. These receptors all stem from a woman in her thirties with Graves' ophthalmopathy.

The sample holds many counts of this clonotype. CDR3: CSVQTGSGNTIYF. The DNA for the CDR3 is TGCAGCGTTCAGACAGGGTCTGGAAACACCATATATTTT. The chain couples TRBV29-1 to TRBJ1-3, with TRBD1 matching 7 bases. CDR1 and CDR2 (germline): SQVTM, ANQGSEA. The CDR3 runs to 13 residues. J gave up 1 base and V 5 bases, and 2 bases lay outside the gene matches. Supplemented by reference TRBV29-1 and TRBJ1-3, the full variable domain reads SAVISQKPSRDICQRGTSLTIQCQVDSQVTMMFWYRQQPGQSLTLIATANQGSEATYESGFVIDKFPISRPNLTFSTLTVSNMSPEDSSIYLCSVQTGSGNTIYFGEGSWLTVV.

This clonotype has a count of ten or more. The rearrangement uses TRBV20-1 and TRBJ2-5; no firm D call. CDR3 length: 12 residues. The germline gives CDR1 DFQATT, CDR2 SNEGSKA (reference sequence). The V and J ends lost 0 bases and 6 bases respectively, with 8 bases between them. CDR3 protein: CSARDPVQTQYF. CDR3 DNA sequence: TGCAGTGCTAGAGATCCGGTCCAGACCCAGTACTTC.

V usage is TRBV11-2 and J usage is TRBJ1-2, with D possibly being TRBD1 (6 bases). CDR1 is SGHAT and CDR2 is FQNNGV in the germline V gene. The ends were cut back, 3 bases at V and 13 bases at J, with 15 bases in the middle. This CDR3 is built from 12 residues. The CDR3 is CASSFPGTLGTF. Written as DNA, the CDR3 is TGTGCCAGCAGCTTTCCCGGGACACTCGGCACCTTC.

Many counts were recorded for this clonotype. J is TRBJ2-7 and V is TRBV19, with unresolved D. Germline loops: CDR1 LNHDA, CDR2 SQIVND (reference sequence). This CDR3 contains 13 residues. The V gene lost 2 bases and the J gene lost 2 bases, with 7 bases spanning the gap. The CDR3 DNA is TGTGCCAGTAGTATATCCAGCACCTACGAGCAGTACTTC. Encoded protein: CASSISSTYEQYF.

This clonotype was picked up many times. The chain recombines TRBV5-1 with TRBJ1-1; tentatively, D is TRBD1 (5 bases). Germline CDR1 and CDR2: SGHRS and YFSETQ. CDR3 length equals 14 residues. The V gene lost 4 bases and the J gene lost 1 base, with 11 bases spanning the gap. CDR3 protein: CASSPGRSNTEAFF. The CDR3 coding sequence is TGCGCCAGCAGCCCGGGGCGGTCGAACACTGAAGCTTTCTTT. The full variable domain, rest sourced from reference TRBV5-1 and TRBJ1-1, is KAGVTQTPRYLIKTRGQQVTLSCSPISGHRSVSWYQQTPGQGLQFLFEYFSETQRNKGNFPGRFSGRQFSNSRSEMNVSTLELGDSALYLCASSPGRSNTEAFFGQGTRLTVV.

This clonotype was observed many times. V is TRBV20-1 and J is TRBJ2-7, with 9 bases lining up with TRBD2. CDR3 length equals 16 residues. The J segment lost 4 bases and the V segment lost 0 bases, leaving 10 bases of the junction unmatched. CDR1 and CDR2 (germline): DFQATT, SNEGSKA (reference sequence). CDR3 bases: TGCAGTGCTAGAGAACACCCGGGACTAGCAGCTTACGAGCAGTACTTC. This codes for CSAREHPGLAAYEQYF.

In its sample, this clonotype was seen many times. The CDR3 DNA reads as TGTGCCAGCAGTTTAGTGGTCCCTAACTATGGCTACACCTTC. Amino acid sequence: CASSLVVPNYGYTF. V gene TRBV28 combines with J gene TRBJ1-2; D uncertain. The CDR3 spans 14 residues. With 2 bases removed from V and 0 bases from J, the gap between germline ends came to 7 bases. The V gene's germline CDR1 is MDHEN and CDR2 SYDVKM.

This clonotype was seen many times. The V call is TRBV27, the J call TRBJ1-1; the D gene is possibly TRBD1 (6 bases). The germline CDR1 and CDR2 sequences are MNHEY and SMNVEV (reference sequence). The CDR3 runs 14 residues. The V end was cut by 4 bases, the J end by 4 bases, with 13 bases between. CDR3 loop: CASSYRGAVTEAFF. The CDR3, as DNA: TGTGCCAGCAGTTATCGGGGGGCTGTCACTGAAGCTTTCTTT.

This clonotype showed up just once. The chain uses TRBV18 and TRBJ1-1; TRBD1 is a possible D gene (5 bases). Trimming pared 6 bases from V and 3 bases from J, leaving 17 bases between. The CDR3 sequence is 15 residues long. The V gene's germline CDR1 is KGHSH and CDR2 LQKENI. The CDR3 sequence is CASSLRRGEDTEAFF. The CDR3 DNA reads as TGTGCCAGCTCTTTGCGTCGGGGGGAGGACACTGAAGCTTTCTTT.

This clonotype was picked up many times. The CDR3 sequence is CASSRRGGNYEQYF. The CDR3 DNA reads as TGTGCCAGCAGCCGGAGGGGAGGAAATTACGAGCAGTACTTC. This rearrangement joins TRBV13 to TRBJ2-7, with a possible D match to TRBD2 (6 bases). Germline values: CDR1 PRHDT, CDR2 FYEKMQ (reference sequence). This CDR3 spans 14 amino acids. Trimming cost V 5 bases and J 4 bases, with 15 bases left between them. Together with reference TRBV13 and TRBJ2-7, the CDR3 gives the full variable domain: AAGVIQSPRHLIKEKRETATLKCYPIPRHDTVYWYQQGPGQDPQFLISFYEKMQSDKGSIPDRFSAQQFSDYHSELNMSSLELGDSALYFCASSRRGGNYEQYFGPGTRLTVT.

This clonotype was detected only a few times. One end of the junction fails to match germline, which may point to a read error. The CDR3 sequence is CASRGPGPIF. The CDR3 region has the DNA TGTGCCAGCAGGGGTCCGGGGCCAATCTTC. V gene TRBV2 combines with J gene TRBJ2-4; either TRBD1 or TRBD2 may fit D (5 bases each). The CDR3 has 10 amino acids. From germline, CDR1 is SNHLY and CDR2 FYNNEI.

The chain is built from TRBV10-3 and TRBJ1-1, with a tentative D call TRBD1 (6 bases). Trimming pared 2 bases from V and 7 bases from J, leaving 11 bases between. CDR1 and CDR2 from the germline V gene are ENHRY and SYGVKD. This CDR3 is 13 amino acids long. The CDR3 nucleotides read TGTGCCATCAGTGAGCTAGGGGGTTATGAAGCTTTCTTT. Translating gives CAISELGGYEAFF.

The sample holds many counts of this clonotype. The rearrangement joins TRBV11-2 to TRBJ1-1; D might be TRBD1 (5 bases). CDR3 length: 16 amino acids. CDR1 SGHAT and CDR2 FQNNGV come from the germline V gene. V lost 4 bases and J 4 bases, leaving 19 bases between the germline ends. CDR3 loop: CASSWGPGLKATEAFF. The CDR3 nucleotides read TGTGCCAGCAGCTGGGGCCCGGGGTTGAAGGCCACTGAAGCTTTCTTT.

This clonotype occurred many times. The gene calls are TRBV3-1 and TRBJ1-5; perhaps TRBD1 as D (5 bases). Germline V gives CDR1 LGHDT, CDR2 YNNKEL (reference sequence). The CDR3 length is 15 residues. The germline V and J ends were trimmed by 8 bases and 0 bases, with 14 bases remaining between them. The chain's CDR3 is CASSPLGGSNQPQHF. The CDR3 coding sequence is TGTGCCAGCTCACCACTCGGGGGTAGCAATCAGCCCCAGCATTTT.

This chain connects TRBV30 to TRBJ2-7, with D maybe TRBD2 (5 bases). CDR1 is GTSNPN and CDR2 is SVGIG in the germline V gene (reference sequence). The CDR3 spans 12 residues. The V end was cut by 4 bases, the J end by 3 bases, with 10 bases between. DNA for the CDR3: TGTGCCTGGAAGCGGCAGGACTACGAGCAGTACTTC. It is translated as CAWKRQDYEQYF.

Many counts were recorded for this clonotype. The gene calls are TRBV4-2 and TRBJ1-5; D gene uncertain. Germline V gives CDR1 LGHNA, CDR2 YNFKEQ. The CDR3 totals 15 residues. V dropped 0 bases and J dropped 3 bases, with 9 bases sitting between them. The CDR3 DNA reads as TGTGCCAGCAGCCAAGAGTACGCGATCAATCAGCCCCAGCATTTT. The encoded protein is CASSQEYAINQPQHF.

This clonotype was observed at least ten times. The chain uses TRBV5-1 and TRBJ2-4; 9 bases match TRBD1. Trimming removed 4 bases from V and 0 bases from J; junction bases left unmatched: 14. The CDR3 sequence is 19 residues long. The germline CDR1 and CDR2 sequences are SGHRS and YFSETQ. CDR3 nucleotides: TGCGCCAGCAGCGCTGGGACAGGGAAGGGCGTACTAGCCAAAAACATTCAGTACTTC. This translates into CASSAGTGKGVLAKNIQYF.

This clonotype was detected a few times. This chain connects TRBV19 to TRBJ2-7; TRBD1 matches at 7 bases. The trim removed 6 bases at V and 7 bases at J, leaving 12 bases unmatched. This CDR3 has 14 amino acids. The germline CDR1 and CDR2 sequences are LNHDA and SQIVND (reference sequence). The CDR3 reads CASRVTGAAGEQYF. CDR3 nucleotide sequence: TGTGCCAGTAGGGTCACAGGGGCCGCAGGAGAGCAGTACTTC.

There are many counts of this clonotype. The CDR3 bases are TGTGCCAGCAGCTTAAACGGACAGGGTTCGTACGAGCAGTACTTC. Translated: CASSLNGQGSYEQYF. The rearrangement joins TRBV7-2 to TRBJ2-7, with TRBD1 matching 8 bases. Germline V gene lookup returns CDR1 SGHTA and CDR2 FQGNSA. The trim removed 2 bases at V and 4 bases at J, leaving 7 bases unmatched. The CDR3 is made up of 15 amino acids.

This clonotype has just a few counts. A clone one base away is much larger, so this may be a read error. Since no conserved phenylalanine or tryptophan closes the CDR3, a read error is the likely cause. The chain recombines TRBV5-1 with TRBJ1-1; D is ambiguous. Germline assignment: CDR1 SGHRS and CDR2 YFSETQ. V shed 0 bases and J shed 11 bases, with 17 bases lying between them. The CDR3 has 14 amino acids. The chain's CDR3 is CASSLVYGSKSAFY. The CDR3 nucleotides read TGCGCCAGCAGCTTGGTCTACGGATCGAAATCGGCTTTCTAT.

This clonotype was picked up many times. The rearrangement joins TRBV2 to TRBJ1-1; a weak D match, TRBD1 (6 bases). V dropped 11 bases and J dropped 4 bases, with 11 bases sitting between them. From germline, CDR1 is SNHLY and CDR2 FYNNEI. This CDR3 contains 11 residues. The DNA for the CDR3 is TGTGCCGATTTAGGGGGCACTGAAGCTTTCTTT. Its translation is CADLGGTEAFF.

This clonotype was recorded at least ten times. This chain uses TRBV29-1 with TRBJ2-7; D might be TRBD1 (5 bases). Germline loops: CDR1 SQVTM, CDR2 ANQGSEA. The germline V and J ends were trimmed by 2 bases and 9 bases, with 20 bases remaining between them. The CDR3 spans 14 residues. CDR3 in DNA: TGCAGCGTTGAAAAGGATACAGGAACCGTAGGGCAGTACTTC. Translation: CSVEKDTGTVGQYF.

This clonotype was counted at least ten times. This chain joins TRBV29-1 and TRBJ2-2; 8 bases line up with TRBD2. The CDR3 spans 13 residues. Trimming took 3 bases from V and 6 from J; bases not matched to a gene: 3. The germline V gene encodes CDR1 SQVTM and CDR2 ANQGSEA. The CDR3 DNA is TGCAGCGTTGATCGGGGGGGAGCCGGGGAGCTGTTTTTT. This encodes CSVDRGGAGELFF.

Ten or more counts support this clonotype. The chain combines TRBV7-2 with TRBJ2-2; D is possibly TRBD1 or TRBD2 (5 bases each). From germline, CDR1 is SGHTA and CDR2 FQGNSA. CDR3 length equals 17 residues. Between the trimmed V and J ends, which lost 0 bases and 1 base, there was a span of 12 bases. The DNA of the CDR3 is TGTGCCAGCAGCTTAGCTTTTACGAGGGGGAACACCGGGGAGCTGTTTTTT. Protein: CASSLAFTRGNTGELFF.

This CDR3 reads CASSLERAVDMEYF. The CDR3, as DNA: TGCGCCAGCAGCTTGGAACGGGCGGTAGATATGGAGTATTTT. This chain connects TRBV5-1 to TRBJ2-3; D remains ambiguous. The CDR3 runs 14 residues. CDR1 and CDR2 (germline): SGHRS, YFSETQ. V lost 0 bases, J lost 13 bases, and 18 bases lay in between.

In this sample, this clonotype turned up many times. The V call is TRBV6-1, the J call TRBJ1-1; no firm D call. Germline V gene lookup returns CDR1 MNHNS and CDR2 SASEGT. V was shortened by 4 bases and J by 5 bases, with 8 bases between the two germline ends. The CDR3 extends over 12 amino acids. CDR3: CASSASGTEAFF. Written as DNA, the CDR3 is TGTGCCAGCAGTGCCTCGGGGACTGAAGCTTTCTTT.

This clonotype was seen ten or more times. This chain connects TRBV27 to TRBJ2-2; TRBD2 might be the D (5 bases). V was pared by 3 bases and J by 6 bases, with 20 bases between. There are 17 residues in the CDR3. Per germline, CDR1 MNHEY and CDR2 SMNVEV (reference sequence). The CDR3 loop reads CASSFSRVGQLAGELFF. The CDR3 DNA follows: TGTGCCAGCAGTTTCTCGCGGGTTGGGCAGTTGGCCGGGGAGCTGTTTTTT.

The genes are TRBV5-1 and TRBJ2-2, with a weak D call TRBD2 (6 bases). Germline CDR1 SGHRS, CDR2 YFSETQ. The CDR3 covers 14 residues. V was shortened by 5 bases and J by 2 bases, with 10 bases between the two germline ends. This CDR3 is CASSGGDNTGELFF. CDR3 DNA: TGCGCCAGCAGTGGCGGGGACAACACCGGGGAGCTGTTTTTT.

The V call is TRBV6-1, the J call TRBJ1-6; D remains unclear. Germline V gene data show CDR1 as MNHNS and CDR2 as SASEGT. The length of the CDR3 is 15 residues. V shed 8 bases and J shed 4 bases, with 15 bases lying between them. This chain's CDR3 is CASRRASTYNSPLHF. CDR3 nucleotide sequence: TGTGCCAGCCGCCGGGCTTCTACTTATAATTCACCCCTCCACTTT.